The TCR beta chain under discussion was sequenced for a study of T cell changes during pregnancy in multiple sclerosis. Using immunoSEQ multiplex PCR, the repertoire was profiled, and TCRdb retains in-frame clones only, with some absent. This table holds about 64,000 clones, 80% to 95% found once. V lost 1 base to trimming and J lost 8 bases, with 15 bases between them. The CDR3 extends over 14 amino acids. Germline CDR1 is SGHDT and CDR2 is YYEEEE. The chain employs TRBV5-6 and TRBJ1-2, with D unclear. The receptor was derived from a female donor with multiple sclerosis, enrolled in a pregnancy study. The specimen comprised peripheral blood, sampled in the second trimester of pregnancy. The DNA of the CDR3 is TGTGCCAGCAGCTTGCAAGCAGGTGGAGGGGGCTACACCTTC. The encoded protein is CASSLQAGGGGYTF.